This T cell receptor (beta chain) was sequenced during a study of blood T cell repertoires in COVID-19. In the study overall: In each case, the material was cDNA or gDNA derived from T cells, B-cell-depleted T cells, or PBMCs.

Assay used: immunoSEQ multiplex PCR; TCRdb lists only in-frame clones, some missing. The sample has 250,000 to 300,000 clones, around 86% seen once; the top ten hold roughly 4%. The CDR3 totals 9 residues. Germline-derived CDR1 and CDR2 are SEHNR and FQNEAQ (reference sequence). Trimming pared 8 bases from V and 6 bases from J, leaving 3 bases between. The chain joins TRBV7-9 to TRBJ2-3; no reliable D call. This sequence was found in a young man with active or convalescent COVID-19. The sequencing input was peripheral blood. The chain's CDR3 is CASSDTQYF. In DNA, the CDR3 is TGTGCCAGCTCTGATACGCAGTATTTT.